This entry features one TCR beta chain sequence. This record comes from a study of blood T cell repertoires in COVID-19. About the research overall: Specimens from acute and convalescent COVID-19 originated in the United States, Italy and Spain. From T cells, B-cell-depleted T cells, or PBMCs came the material, which was cDNA or gDNA.

There are 11 residues in the CDR3. Trimming removed 8 bases from V and 8 bases from J, with 12 bases in between. Per the original methods: Amplification of reference gene primers was used by the study to estimate nucleated cell counts. Assay used: immunoSEQ multiplex PCR; TCRdb lists only in-frame clones, some missing. V, J and clone size are taken as reported in that table, and D and trimming were inferred from the DNA itself. Of about 210,000 clones listed, just under 85% are singletons. This clonotype originated in a woman between 50 and 59 years old with active or convalescent COVID-19. The sequencing input was peripheral blood. The V call is TRBV12-3 or TRBV12-4, the J call TRBJ1-2; a weak D match, TRBD1 (5 bases). The CDR3 bases are TGTGCCAGCTCCGCAGGGCCAGGCTACACCTTC. Translation: CASSAGPGYTF.